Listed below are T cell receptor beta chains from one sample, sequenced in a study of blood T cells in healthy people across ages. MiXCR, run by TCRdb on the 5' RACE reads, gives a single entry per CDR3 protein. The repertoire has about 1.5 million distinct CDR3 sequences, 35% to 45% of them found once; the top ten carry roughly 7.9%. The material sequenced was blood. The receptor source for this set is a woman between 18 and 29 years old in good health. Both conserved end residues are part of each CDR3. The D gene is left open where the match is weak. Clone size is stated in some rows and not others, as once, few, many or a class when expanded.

CASSVEVGLAVNNEQYF TGTGCCAGCAGCGTAGAGGTTGGGCTAGCGGTGAACAATGAGCAGTACTTC TRBV9 - TRBJ2-5 TRBD2
CASSPQGAEGEQFF TGCGCCAGCAGCCCCCAAGGGGCCGAGGGTGAGCAGTTCTTC TRBV5-1 once TRBJ2-1 -
CASSQEPALGGANVLTF TGCGCCAGCAGCCAAGAACCAGCCCTAGGTGGGGCCAACGTCCTGACTTTC TRBV4-1 - TRBJ2-6 -
CASRSDTGHQETQYF TGTGCCAGCAGATCAGACACGGGTCACCAAGAGACCCAGTACTTC TRBV7-9 - TRBJ2-5 -
CSALSGFQETQYF TGCAGTGCGCTATCAGGGTTCCAAGAGACCCAGTACTTC TRBV20-1 - TRBJ2-5 -
CASSRGIQPQHF TGTGCCAGCAGTCGGGGGATCCAGCCCCAGCATTTT TRBV6-6 - TRBJ1-5 -
CASSSGAAHGYTF TGTGCCAGCAGTTCCGGAGCCGCCCATGGCTACACCTTC TRBV12-3/TRBV12-4 - TRBJ1-2 -
CASSQTSGRVGDTQYF TGTGCCAGCAGCCAAACTAGCGGGAGAGTGGGTGATACGCAGTATTTT TRBV3-1 - TRBJ2-3 TRBD2
CSARGLAEVVDTQYF TGCAGTGCCAGAGGACTAGCGGAGGTCGTTGATACGCAGTATTTT TRBV20-1 - TRBJ2-3 TRBD2
CASNLAANQETQYF TGTGCCAGCAACCTAGCGGCAAACCAAGAGACCCAGTACTTC TRBV9 - TRBJ2-5 TRBD2
CASRRVDRSVTNEKLFF TGTGCCAGCCGGCGCGTAGACCGAAGTGTAACTAATGAAAAACTGTTTTTT TRBV28 few TRBJ1-4 -
CASAPGRKTQYF TGTGCCTCAGCACCCGGTCGAAAGACCCAGTACTTC TRBV28 - TRBJ2-5 -
CASSFGTAFNEQYF TGTGCCAGCAGTTTTGGGACGGCTTTTAACGAGCAGTACTTC TRBV12-3/TRBV12-4 - TRBJ2-7 -
CAISGVRYTNYGYTF TGTGCCATCAGTGGAGTGAGGTATACTAACTATGGCTACACCTTC TRBV10-3 - TRBJ1-2 -
CASSLAVGDTIYF TGCGCCAGCAGCTTGGCCGTAGGTGACACCATATATTTT TRBV5-1 - TRBJ1-3 -
CASSQDPVVPVPYEQYF TGTGCCAGCAGCCAAGATCCAGTGGTGCCGGTACCCTACGAGCAGTACTTC TRBV4-2 few TRBJ2-7 -
CASQRDPPNINSPLHF TGTGCCAGCCAAAGGGACCCTCCAAATATTAATTCACCCCTCCACTTT TRBV28 - TRBJ1-6 -
CATSEGTGGTDTQYF TGTGCCACCAGTGAGGGGACAGGCGGCACAGATACGCAGTATTTT TRBV24-1 - TRBJ2-3 TRBD1
CSARKNLAGETQFF TGCAGTGCTAGAAAAAACCTAGCAGGAGAGACCCAGTTCTTC TRBV20-1 - TRBJ2-1 -
CAISSPPGSGSSSEQFF TGTGCCATCAGTTCCCCGCCAGGTAGCGGGAGTTCAAGTGAGCAGTTCTTC TRBV10-3 few TRBJ2-1 TRBD2
CASSPHSGRVSYNEQYF TGTGCCAGCAGTCCCCATAGCGGGAGGGTTTCCTACAATGAGCAGTACTTC TRBV12-3/TRBV12-4 - TRBJ2-5 TRBD2
CSARGILRDRGSYNEQFF TGCAGTGCTAGAGGCATCCTCAGGGACAGGGGGTCCTACAATGAGCAGTTCTTC TRBV20-1 - TRBJ2-1 TRBD1
CSASASSYNSPLHF TGCAGTGCTAGCGCGAGCTCCTATAATTCACCCCTCCACTTT TRBV20-1 few TRBJ1-6 -
CASSLRETGTSGSRGYEQYF TGTGCCAGCAGCTTACGGGAAACCGGGACTAGCGGGAGTCGAGGGTACGAGCAGTACTTC TRBV7-2 - TRBJ2-7 TRBD2
CSARAASGFTDTQYF TGCAGTGCTCGGGCAGCTAGCGGGTTCACAGATACGCAGTATTTT TRBV20-1 - TRBJ2-3 TRBD2
CASSYTNRDLSMNTEAFF TGTGCCAGCAGTTACACGAACCGGGACCTATCCATGAACACTGAAGCTTTCTTT TRBV6-5 - TRBJ1-1 -
CASSQESRNGYTF TGTGCCAGCAGCCAAGAGTCAAGGAACGGCTACACCTTC TRBV14 - TRBJ1-2 -
CSFRGNTDTQYF TGCAGTTTCAGGGGAAACACAGATACGCAGTATTTT TRBV20-1 many TRBJ2-3 -
CASSLTGTRTDTQYF TGCGCCAGCAGCTTGACCGGGACTCGCACAGATACGCAGTATTTT TRBV5-1 - TRBJ2-3 -
CSVKPGQGGDEQFF TGCAGCGTTAAACCGGGACAGGGTGGAGATGAGCAGTTCTTC TRBV29-1 many TRBJ2-1 TRBD1
CASSYSPEDSGGTDTQYF TGTGCCAGCAGTTACTCGCCTGAGGACTCAGGCGGCACAGATACGCAGTATTTT TRBV6-7 few TRBJ2-3 -
CASSNTRGMVAEGRYEQYF TGTGCCAGCAGCAACACCAGGGGGATGGTAGCGGAGGGAAGGTACGAGCAGTACTTC TRBV7-2 - TRBJ2-7 -
CASSLGTGGSNYGYTF TGTGCCAGCAGTTTGGGGACAGGGGGATCGAACTATGGCTACACCTTC TRBV27 few TRBJ1-2 TRBD1
CASIRSGPPYEQYF TGTGCCAGCATTAGGAGCGGGCCCCCCTACGAGCAGTACTTC TRBV6-1 - TRBJ2-7 -
CASSYGQGGNEQYF TGTGCCAGCAGTTACGGGCAGGGAGGCAATGAGCAGTACTTC TRBV6-2/TRBV6-3 - TRBJ2-7 -
CASSGRLATSNEQFF TGTGCCAGCAGCGGAAGACTAGCGACCAGCAATGAGCAGTTCTTC TRBV7-9 - TRBJ2-1 TRBD2
CATSLVNGTGYNEQYF TGTGCCACCAGCCTAGTTAACGGGACAGGTTACAATGAGCAGTACTTC TRBV15 - TRBJ2-7 TRBD1
CSVVLGTAGNEQFF TGCAGCGTTGTCTTAGGGACGGCCGGCAATGAGCAGTTCTTC TRBV29-1 few TRBJ2-1 -
CASSYSSGKEGYTF TGTGCCAGCAGTTACTCTTCAGGGAAAGAGGGCTACACCTTC TRBV6-5 few TRBJ1-2 -
CASSLSTGGLNYGYTF TGTGCCAGCAGTTTATCGACGGGGGGTCTAAACTATGGCTACACCTTC TRBV12-3/TRBV12-4 - TRBJ1-2 -
CASSQATGGQETQYF TGTGCCAGCAGCCAAGCGACAGGTGGGCAAGAGACCCAGTACTTC TRBV14 few TRBJ2-5 -
CASSFIPDSYEQYF TGTGCCAGCAGCTTTATCCCGGACTCCTACGAGCAGTACTTC TRBV7-2 - TRBJ2-7 -
CASSPRQGTNSEQFF TGTGCCAGCAGTCCCCGGCAGGGGACGAATAGTGAGCAGTTCTTC TRBV6-5 - TRBJ2-1 -
CASKDLGGYEQYF TGTGCCAGTAAGGATTTGGGGGGATACGAGCAGTACTTC TRBV19 - TRBJ2-7 -
CASSHRLAGYSYEQYF TGTGCCAGCAGCCACAGACTAGCGGGGTACTCCTACGAGCAGTACTTC TRBV7-8 once TRBJ2-7 TRBD2
CASSFSRVTGYGYTF TGTGCCAGCAGCTTCTCGCGGGTAACAGGGTATGGCTACACCTTC TRBV7-2 few TRBJ1-2 -
CASSEGGLSTYEQYF TGTGCCAGCAGCGAAGGCGGGCTCTCAACCTACGAGCAGTACTTC TRBV9 few TRBJ2-7 -
CASSERGGLTYNEQFF TGTGCCAGCAGTGAACGAGGGGGCCTAACCTACAATGAGCAGTTCTTC TRBV6-1 once TRBJ2-1 TRBD1
CASSLGQGRRNEQYF TGTGCCAGCAGCTTAGGCCAGGGTCGCCGCAATGAGCAGTACTTC TRBV5-5 - TRBJ2-7 -
CASSPNWSNQPQHF TGTGCCAGCAGCCCCAACTGGAGCAATCAGCCCCAGCATTTT TRBV7-9 - TRBJ1-5 -
CASSAGGTQDTQYF TGCGCCAGCAGTGCAGGAGGGACCCAAGATACGCAGTATTTT TRBV10-1 - TRBJ2-3 -